A selection of T cell receptor beta chains follows, all from one sample in a study of T cell changes during pregnancy in multiple sclerosis. Sequencing was performed with immunoSEQ multiplex PCR; in TCRdb, only in-frame clones are kept and a portion is missing. The sample holds under 80,000 clones, approximately 94% seen once. The source was peripheral blood, collected in the third trimester of pregnancy. The receptors shown here come from a female donor with multiple sclerosis, enrolled in a pregnancy study. CDR3s include the opening cysteine and the closing phenylalanine or tryptophan. D genes are given only for firm matches. Clone size is stated in some rows and not others, as once, few, many or a class when expanded.

clone_size,d_call,cdr3_length,j_call,v_call,cdr3_nt,cdr3_aa
.,.,13,TRBJ1-5,TRBV4-3,TGCGCCAGCAGCCAAGCGGGCAATCAGCCCCAGCATTTT,CASSQAGNQPQHF
once,.,15,TRBJ2-3,TRBV5-1,TGCGCCAGCAGCTTGGGAGGAGTTGCCACAGATACGCAGTATTTT,CASSLGGVATDTQYF
.,.,13,TRBJ2-2,TRBV6-1,TGTGCCAGCGAACATGCCCACACCGGGGAGCTGTTTTTT,CASEHAHTGELFF
.,TRBD1,15,TRBJ2-7,TRBV19,TGTGCCAGTAGTACTGCCGGACAGGGCACCTACGAGCAGTACTTC,CASSTAGQGTYEQYF
.,.,13,TRBJ1-1,TRBV27,TGTGCCAGCAGTTTAGGGACTTCCACTGAAGCTTTCTTT,CASSLGTSTEAFF
.,TRBD2,17,TRBJ2-3,TRBV18,TGTGCCAGCTCACCGCTGACTAGCGCGGTTCGCACAGATACGCAGTATTTT,CASSPLTSAVRTDTQYF
.,.,15,TRBJ2-7,TRBV5-6,TGTGCCAGCAGCTTTGGTCCAGGGATGAGAAACGAGCAGTACTTC,CASSFGPGMRNEQYF
.,.,13,TRBJ1-5,TRBV15,TGTGCCACCAGCAGAGAAACTAATCAGCCCCAGCATTTT,CATSRETNQPQHF
.,.,16,TRBJ2-2,TRBV5-1,TGCGCCAGCAGCTTGCGACAGTCCACGAACACCGGGGAGCTGTTTTTT,CASSLRQSTNTGELFF
.,.,13,TRBJ1-2,TRBV19,TGTGCCAGTAGTCTGGGCCCTAACTATGGCTACACCTTC,CASSLGPNYGYTF
.,TRBD1,14,TRBJ1-1,TRBV29-1,TGCAGCGGCAGCCTGACAGGGTGGAACGCTGAAGCTTTCTTT,CSGSLTGWNAEAFF